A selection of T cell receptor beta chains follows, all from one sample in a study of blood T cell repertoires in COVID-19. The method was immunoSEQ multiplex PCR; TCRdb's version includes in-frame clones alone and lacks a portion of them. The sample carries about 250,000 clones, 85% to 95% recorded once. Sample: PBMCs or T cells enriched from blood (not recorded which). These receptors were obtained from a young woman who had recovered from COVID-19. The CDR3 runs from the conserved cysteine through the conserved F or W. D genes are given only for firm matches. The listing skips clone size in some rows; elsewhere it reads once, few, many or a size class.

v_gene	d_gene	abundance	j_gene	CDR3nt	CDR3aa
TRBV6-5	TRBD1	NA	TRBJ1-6	TGTGCCAGCAGTTACCCGGACAGGGCTTCACCCCTCCACTTT	CASSYPDRASPLHF
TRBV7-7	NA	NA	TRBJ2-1	TGTGCTAGCAGCTCTGGCAGGGGAGCGAACAATGAGCAGTTCTTC	CASSSGRGANNEQFF
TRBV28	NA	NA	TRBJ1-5	TGTGCCAGCAGTTTACAACTACACAATCAGCCCCAGCATTTT	CASSLQLHNQPQHF
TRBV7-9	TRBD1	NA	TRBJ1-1	TGTGCCAGCAGCCACGGGACAGCTGAAGCTTTCTTT	CASSHGTAEAFF
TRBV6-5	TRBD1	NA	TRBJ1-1	TGTGCCAGCAGTTACGGGGGGACAGGGGCTGAAGCTTTCTTT	CASSYGGTGAEAFF
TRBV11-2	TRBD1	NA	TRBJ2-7	TGTGCCAGCAGCCCCCTAAGGGGGCGTCACTACGAGCAGTACTTC	CASSPLRGRHYEQYF
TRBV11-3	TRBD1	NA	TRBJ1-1	TGTGCCAGCAGTAGTTCCGGGACAGGGATCGGAGCTTTCTTT	CASSSSGTGIGAFF
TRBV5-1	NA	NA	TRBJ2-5	TGCGCCAGCAGCTTGGATGGCAGGGAAGAGACCCAGTACTTC	CASSLDGREETQYF
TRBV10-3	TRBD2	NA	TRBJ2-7	TGTGCCATCAGCGCTAGCGGGGGTCCGCCCGGAGAGCAGTACTTC	CAISASGGPPGEQYF
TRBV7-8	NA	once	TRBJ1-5	TGTGCCAGCAGAGCTGGGGAGGGGAGGGGGCCCCAGCATTTT	CASRAGEGRGPQHF
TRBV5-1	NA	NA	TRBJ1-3	TGCGCCAGCAGCTTGGCGAGTACTGGAAACACCATATATTTT	CASSLASTGNTIYF
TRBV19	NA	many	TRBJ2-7	TGTGCCAGTAGTATCCAGGGTATGTCCTACGAGCAGTACTTC	CASSIQGMSYEQYF
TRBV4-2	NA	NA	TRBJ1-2	TGTGCCAGCAGCCAACCCGACAGTTTCAGAGGCTACACCTTC	CASSQPDSFRGYTF
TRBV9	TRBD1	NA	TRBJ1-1	TGTGCCAGCAGCGCCGCCGGGACAGGGAGGACTGAAGCTTTCTTT	CASSAAGTGRTEAFF